The TCR beta chain described here comes from a study of T-cell reconstitution after alpha-beta-depleted transplantation in children. A TCRbeta library incorporating unique molecular identifiers was prepared. TCRdb redid the calling of the PCR reads with MiXCR, one entry per CDR3 protein. This sample has about 1,000,000 distinct CDR3 sequences, with less than 30% found just once. Looked up from germline, CDR1 is SEHNR and CDR2 is FQNEAQ (reference sequence). Trimming removed 4 bases from V and 3 bases from J, with 12 bases in between. The CDR3 spans 14 residues. In the case of this clonotype: As yet, its antigen is unknown.

Notes on the study in general: One year after transplant, T-cell counts and diversity came mostly from newly produced T cells. Alpha-beta T cells about two months after transplant reportedly derived from several hundred expanded graft clones. Some patients showed high day-60 TCRbeta diversity, which derived from surviving recipient T cells and thymic progenitors.

The sequence was obtained from a boy in the first two years of life who had a stem cell transplant for SCID, so the T cells may come from the graft donor. The sequences come from PBMCs, mostly from graft donor cells, collected 360 days after TCRalphabeta/CD19-depleted stem cell transplant. The gene calls are TRBV7-9 and TRBJ2-5; weak D call: TRBD1 (5 bases). In DNA, the CDR3 is TGTGCCAGCAGCTCTCCTCCAGGGAAAGAGACCCAGTACTTC. It specifies CASSSPPGKETQYF.